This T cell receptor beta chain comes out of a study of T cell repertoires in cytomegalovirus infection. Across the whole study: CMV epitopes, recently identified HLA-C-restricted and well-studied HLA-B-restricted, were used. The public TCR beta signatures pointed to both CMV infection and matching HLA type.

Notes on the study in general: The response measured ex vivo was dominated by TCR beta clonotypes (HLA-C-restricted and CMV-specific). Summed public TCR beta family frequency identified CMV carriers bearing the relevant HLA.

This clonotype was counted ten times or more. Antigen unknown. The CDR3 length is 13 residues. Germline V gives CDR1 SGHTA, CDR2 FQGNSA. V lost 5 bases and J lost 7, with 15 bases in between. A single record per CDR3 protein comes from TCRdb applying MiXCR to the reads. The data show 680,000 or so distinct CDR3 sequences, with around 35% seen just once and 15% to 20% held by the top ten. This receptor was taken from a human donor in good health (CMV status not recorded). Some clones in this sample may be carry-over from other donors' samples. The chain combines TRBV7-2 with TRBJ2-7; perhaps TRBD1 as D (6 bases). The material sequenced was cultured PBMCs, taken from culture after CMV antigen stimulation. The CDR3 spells CASSPGVMGEQYF. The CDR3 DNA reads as TGTGCCAGCAGCCCAGGGGTGATGGGTGAGCAGTACTTC.